Listed below are T cell receptor beta chains from one sample, sequenced in a study of blood T cell repertoires in COVID-19. Measured with immunoSEQ multiplex PCR; TCRdb has only the in-frame clones, and not every one. The data contain about 310,000 clones, roughly 86% of them seen just once; the ten biggest clones take up over 1%. Sequenced: peripheral blood. These receptors came from a man between 65 and 80 years old with acute or convalescent COVID-19. The CDR3 runs from the conserved cysteine through the conserved F or W. The D gene is left open where the match is weak. Rows may omit the clone size; those that give it use once, few, many or a size class.

abundance,v_gene,d_gene,j_gene,CDR3nt,CDR3aa
-,TRBV7-8,-,TRBJ1-3,TGTGCCAGCAGCTTTGCAGGGGACTCTGGAAACACCATATATTTT,CASSFAGDSGNTIYF
few,TRBV11-3,-,TRBJ2-2,TGTGCCAGCAGCCAACGTTCGGGAGCAACCGGGGAGCTGTTTTTT,CASSQRSGATGELFF
-,TRBV19,-,TRBJ2-3,TGTGCCAGTAGTATAGATGGGGCGCCCTCAGATACGCAGTATTTT,CASSIDGAPSDTQYF
-,TRBV7-9,TRBD1,TRBJ1-4,TGTGCCAGCAGCACCGGGACAGAAAATGAAAAACTGTTTTTT,CASSTGTENEKLFF
-,TRBV3-1/TRBV3-2,-,TRBJ1-2,TGTGCCAGCAGCCAACAGGACAGTGCATATGGCTACACCTTC,CASSQQDSAYGYTF
once,TRBV20-1,TRBD1,TRBJ2-7,TGCAGTGCTAGTACAGGGGGCGAGCAGTACTTC,CSASTGGEQYF
-,TRBV11-2,TRBD2,TRBJ2-7,TGTGCCAGCAGCTTATTCCCTACTAGCGGGAGTCGCCACGAGCAGTACTTC,CASSLFPTSGSRHEQYF
-,TRBV18,-,TRBJ2-5,TGTGCCAGCTCGCCCGCAAACGGGAAAGAGACCCAGTACTTC,CASSPANGKETQYF
few,TRBV6-6,TRBD1,TRBJ1-2,TGTGCCAGCAGTTGGACAGGGGGCGAGGGCTACACCTTC,CASSWTGGEGYTF
-,TRBV5-1,TRBD1,TRBJ1-2,TGCGCCAGCAGCTCGGACAGGGCCTATGGCTACACCTTC,CASSSDRAYGYTF
few,TRBV6-5,TRBD1,TRBJ2-2,TGTGCCAGCAGAATATGGACAGGCACCGGGGAGCTGTTTTTT,CASRIWTGTGELFF
-,TRBV2,TRBD1,TRBJ1-1,TGTGCCAGCAGGGACAGGGGGGCTGTAGCTTTCTTT,CASRDRGAVAFF
-,TRBV18,TRBD1,TRBJ2-7,TGTGCCAGCTCACCAGGGACAGGGAATAGCGAGCAGTACTTC,CASSPGTGNSEQYF
-,TRBV5-8,-,TRBJ1-3,TGTGCCAGCAGCTTGATCCAGGGTTGGATGAGTGGCGGAAACACCATATATTTT,CASSLIQGWMSGGNTIYF
-,TRBV7-2,-,TRBJ2-1,TGTGCCAGCAGCTTGCTTGGGGCGACCTACAATGAGCAGTTCTTC,CASSLLGATYNEQFF
-,TRBV7-8,TRBD1,TRBJ1-1,TGTGCCAGCAGTCTAGGGACAGGGGGAATGAACACTGAAGCTTTCTTT,CASSLGTGGMNTEAFF
-,TRBV5-1,-,TRBJ1-1,TGCGCCACCTCGTACCAGGTAGACACTGAAGCTTTCTTT,CATSYQVDTEAFF
few,TRBV10-3,TRBD2,TRBJ2-1,TGTGCCATCAGTCCCCCGGGACTAGCGGGCATCAATGAGCAGTTCTTC,CAISPPGLAGINEQFF
-,TRBV9,TRBD2,TRBJ2-1,TGTGCCAGCAGCGTAGAGATAGCGGGGGACAATGAGCAGTTCTTC,CASSVEIAGDNEQFF
-,TRBV6-5,TRBD1,TRBJ1-5,TGTGCCAGCCGGACAGGGACGGGAAGGAATCAGCCCCAGCATTTT,CASRTGTGRNQPQHF
once,TRBV7-2,TRBD1,TRBJ1-6,TGTGCCAGCAGCCTGAGACAGGGCCGTTCCCCTCGATCACCCCTCCACTTT,CASSLRQGRSPRSPLHF
-,TRBV7-3,TRBD1,TRBJ1-2,TGTGCCAGCAGCTTAACGGACAGGGGTGGCTACACCTTC,CASSLTDRGGYTF
-,TRBV9,TRBD2,TRBJ2-1,TGTGCCAGCAGCGTAGCTGGCGGGAGGGCCCTCTACAATGAGCAGTTCTTC,CASSVAGGRALYNEQFF
-,TRBV5-1,TRBD1,TRBJ2-1,TGCGCCAGCCGGCAGGACAGGGGGGGTTCAAATGAGCAGTTCTTC,CASRQDRGGSNEQFF
-,TRBV5-1,-,TRBJ1-2,TGCGCCAGCAGCTTATGGGGCAGGGCGGTTAACTATGGCTACACCTTC,CASSLWGRAVNYGYTF
-,TRBV18,-,TRBJ2-5,TGTGCCAGCTCACCGGCGGGCGAGACCCAGTACTTC,CASSPAGETQYF
-,TRBV7-2,TRBD1,TRBJ1-5,TGTGCCAGCAGCCAGGACAGGGAGGAACAGCCCCAGCATTTT,CASSQDREEQPQHF
-,TRBV2,TRBD2,TRBJ2-2,TGTGCCAGCAGTAACAAACTAGCGGGAGGCCTGAACACCGGGGAGCTGTTTTTT,CASSNKLAGGLNTGELFF
-,TRBV7-8,-,TRBJ2-2,TGTGCCAGCAGCTTACCACAGGGCCGGAACACCGGGGAGCTGTTTTTT,CASSLPQGRNTGELFF
-,TRBV11-3,TRBD1,TRBJ2-1,TGTGCCAGCAGCTTAGGCGGGACAGGGGGGCTTTCTGAGCAGTTCTTC,CASSLGGTGGLSEQFF
-,TRBV9,TRBD2,TRBJ2-7,TGTGCCAGCAGCCCGACGGCGGGGGGGCTTTACGGTTCCTACGAGCAGTACTTC,CASSPTAGGLYGSYEQYF
-,TRBV9,-,TRBJ2-3,TGTGCCAGCAGCGTAGGTCGGGGACTTGTGAGCACAGATACGCAGTATTTT,CASSVGRGLVSTDTQYF
few,TRBV6-5,-,TRBJ1-1,TGTGCCAGCAGTTATCTACAGGGTGCTGAAGCTTTCTTT,CASSYLQGAEAFF
-,TRBV18,-,TRBJ2-1,TGTGCCAGCTCACTCTCTGGCGGAATGGGACTTGGTGAGCAGTTCTTC,CASSLSGGMGLGEQFF
-,TRBV5-6,TRBD1,TRBJ1-1,TGTGCCAGCAGCTGGGACAGGGACACTGAAGCTTTCTTT,CASSWDRDTEAFF
-,TRBV3-1/TRBV3-2,-,TRBJ1-1,TGTGCCAGCAGCCATTCCCAGAACACTGAAGCTTTCTTT,CASSHSQNTEAFF
-,TRBV24-1,-,TRBJ2-3,TGTGCCACCAGTGATAGGGGGAGCACAGATACGCAGTATTTT,CATSDRGSTDTQYF
-,TRBV27,-,TRBJ2-2,TGTGCCAGCAGTTTGGCTAGGTCGAACACCGGGGAGCTGTTTTTT,CASSLARSNTGELFF
-,TRBV11-2,TRBD1,TRBJ2-3,TGTGCCAGCAGCTTAGGGTCAGGGGGCGTGACAGATACGCAGTATTTT,CASSLGSGGVTDTQYF
-,TRBV19,-,TRBJ1-3,TGTGCCAGTAGGTATGACAACTCTGGAAACACCATATATTTT,CASRYDNSGNTIYF
once,TRBV4-3,-,TRBJ2-2,TGCGCCAGCAGCCAAGACCCGTCGGGGAACACCGGGGAGCTGTTTTTT,CASSQDPSGNTGELFF
once,TRBV5-1,TRBD2,TRBJ2-7,TGCGCCAGCAGCTTGGGGACTAGCCAAATATACGAGCAGTACTTC,CASSLGTSQIYEQYF
-,TRBV6-5,TRBD1,TRBJ1-6,TGTGCCAGCCGGGTCTCGGGACAGACAAATTCACCCCTCCACTTT,CASRVSGQTNSPLHF
-,TRBV5-4,TRBD2,TRBJ2-2,TGTGCCAGCAGCTTGAAAGTTAGCGGGAATGCCGGGGAGCTGTTTTTT,CASSLKVSGNAGELFF
-,TRBV10-3,-,TRBJ1-5,TGTGCCATCAGTAACCAACAGGGATTGGTTTCCGCCCAGCATTTT,CAISNQQGLVSAQHF